This T cell receptor beta chain derives from a study of blood T cell repertoires in COVID-19. Study information: Donors in the United States, Italy and Spain gave samples during acute or convalescent COVID-19.

Trimming took off 8 bases at V and 7 bases at J, with 18 bases between the two ends. Germline CDR1 reads MNHNY; CDR2 reads SVGAGI (reference sequence). The CDR3 has 14 residues. Assay used: immunoSEQ multiplex PCR; TCRdb lists only in-frame clones, some missing. The sample has a few hundred thousand clones, about 90% seen once. Sequencing was performed on peripheral blood. The sequence was obtained from a woman aged 70-85 years with COVID-19, enrolled during active disease. The chain couples TRBV6-6 to TRBJ1-5, with a possible D match to TRBD1 (6 bases). The CDR3 DNA reads TGTGCCAGCGGCACAGGGAGTTGGGGACAGCCCCAGCATTTT. As protein: CASGTGSWGQPQHF.